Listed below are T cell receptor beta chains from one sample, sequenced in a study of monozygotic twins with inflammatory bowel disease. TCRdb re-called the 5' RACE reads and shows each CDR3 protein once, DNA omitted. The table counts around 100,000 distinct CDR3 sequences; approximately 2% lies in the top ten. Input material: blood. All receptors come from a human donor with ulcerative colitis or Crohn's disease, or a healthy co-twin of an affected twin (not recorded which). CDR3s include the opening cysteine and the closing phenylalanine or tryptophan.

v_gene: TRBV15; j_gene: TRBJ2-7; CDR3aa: CATNKTTYPRVVGPSEEQYF
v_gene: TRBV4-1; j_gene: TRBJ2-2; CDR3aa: CASSRAGGNTGELFF
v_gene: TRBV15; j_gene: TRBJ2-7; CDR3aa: CATSKSTPVYEQYF
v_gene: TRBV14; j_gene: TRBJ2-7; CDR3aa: CASSQRDRTYYEQYF
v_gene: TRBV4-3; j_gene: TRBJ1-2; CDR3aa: CASSQAGDRSDGYTF
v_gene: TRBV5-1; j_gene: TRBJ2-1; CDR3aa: CASTPGQAGNEQFF
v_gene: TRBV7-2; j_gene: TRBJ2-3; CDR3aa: CASSFRLVPSTDTQYF
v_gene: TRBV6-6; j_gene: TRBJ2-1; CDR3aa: CASSYHGQVVEQFF
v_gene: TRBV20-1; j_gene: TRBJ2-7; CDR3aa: CSAIKRQGYYEQYF
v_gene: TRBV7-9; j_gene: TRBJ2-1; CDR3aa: CASSLGGRAASEQFF
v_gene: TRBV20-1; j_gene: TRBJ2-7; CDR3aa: CSARPTSGGTWFYEQYF
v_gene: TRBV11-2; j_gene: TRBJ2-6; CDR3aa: CASSLSLVAYSSGANVLTF
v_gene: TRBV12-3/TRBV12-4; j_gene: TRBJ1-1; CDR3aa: CASSFIVRENTEAFF
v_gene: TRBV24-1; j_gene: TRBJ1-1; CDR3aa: CATKSEGTEAFF